The rows below give T cell receptor beta chains drawn from one sample of a study of response to subunit inactivated influenza vaccine. TCRdb reanalysed the RT-PCR reads using MiXCR and keeps one entry per CDR3 protein. The sample records approximately 520,000 distinct CDR3 sequences, about 25% being singletons. Sequenced material: CD4+ T cells sorted from PBMCs, taken 5 days after vaccination. Receptors originate from a man in his fifties who received an inactivated influenza vaccine. CDR3s include the opening cysteine and the closing phenylalanine or tryptophan. The D gene is left open where the match is weak. Rows may omit the clone size; those that give it use once, few, many or a size class.

V	D	size	J	DNA	CDR3
TRBV10-2	-	few	TRBJ2-7	TGCGCCAGCAGTGAGCTGGGATTGGGGTACGAGCAGTACTTC	CASSELGLGYEQYF
TRBV29-1	-	-	TRBJ1-1	TGCAGCTCAGAAAGAGGGGGAGGCACTGAAGCTTTCTTT	CSSERGGGTEAFF
TRBV7-8	-	-	TRBJ2-6	TGTGCCAGCAGCTTAGCGGGGTTCGGGGCCAACGTCCTGACTTTC	CASSLAGFGANVLTF
TRBV12-3/TRBV12-4	-	-	TRBJ1-5	TGTGCCAGCAGTTTCAGCCCCAATCAGCCCCAGCATTTT	CASSFSPNQPQHF
TRBV12-3/TRBV12-4	-	-	TRBJ2-2	TGTGCCAGCAGGGGAACGTTAGTGGGGCGCACCGGGGAGCTGTTTTTT	CASRGTLVGRTGELFF
TRBV11-2	-	-	TRBJ2-5	TGTGCCAGCAGCTTAGATTCCCTGCTCAGGGGTGAGAAAGAGACCCAGTACTTC	CASSLDSLLRGEKETQYF
TRBV12-3/TRBV12-4	TRBD1	-	TRBJ2-2	TGTGCCAGCATTCCGGGACAGGCGACCGGGGAGCTGTTTTTT	CASIPGQATGELFF
TRBV28	TRBD2	-	TRBJ2-1	TGTGCCAGCAGTCCCGGACTAGCGGGGGGGCTCGGGTACAATGAGCAGTTCTTC	CASSPGLAGGLGYNEQFF
TRBV29-1	TRBD2	-	TRBJ2-3	TGCAGCGTCGCGGGACTAGCTTTAGATACGCAGTATTTT	CSVAGLALDTQYF
TRBV12-2	-	-	TRBJ2-1	TGTGCAAGTCGCTTAGCCATCTCGCACCCCTGTAGCTCCTACAATGAGCAGTTCTTC	CASRLAISHPCSSYNEQFF
TRBV4-3	TRBD2	few	TRBJ2-4	TGCGCCAGCAGCCAACGGGTGAGCGGGAGGGCCGAGGACATTCAGTACTTC	CASSQRVSGRAEDIQYF
TRBV7-9	TRBD2	-	TRBJ2-3	TGTGCCAGCAGCTTGACTAGCGGGGGGCCAGATACGCAGTATTTT	CASSLTSGGPDTQYF
TRBV7-9	-	-	TRBJ2-2	TGTGCCAGCAGCCCAGGTTACGAGGAGCTGTTTTTT	CASSPGYEELFF
TRBV6-5	-	few	TRBJ1-4	TGTGCCAGCAGTTACGGGGGCGGAGCAACTAATGAAAAACTGTTTTTT	CASSYGGGATNEKLFF
TRBV27	-	-	TRBJ2-5	TGTGCCAGCAGTTCATCCAGGGGTCGAGAGACCCAGTACTTC	CASSSSRGRETQYF
TRBV10-3	-	-	TRBJ2-3	TGTGCCATCAGTGAGCGAGAGAGAGGTACAGATACGCAGTATTTT	CAISERERGTDTQYF
TRBV10-3	TRBD1	-	TRBJ2-1	TGTGCCACCAACAGGGGGCGAGGGGATGAGCAGTTCTTC	CATNRGRGDEQFF
TRBV20-1	-	-	TRBJ2-7	TGCAGTGCTGCTTCAGGCCCTTATTCCTACGAGCAGTACTTC	CSAASGPYSYEQYF
TRBV11-1	TRBD1	-	TRBJ2-7	TGTGCCAGCAGCTCGCCCCTTCCGGCCGGGACAGGGGTCACCTACGAGCAGTACTTC	CASSSPLPAGTGVTYEQYF
TRBV15	-	-	TRBJ2-5	TGTGCCACCAGCAAAGGGGGGCTTCAAGAGACCCAGTACTTC	CATSKGGLQETQYF
TRBV28	-	-	TRBJ2-3	TGTGCCAGCAGCTTCCGAGGACGCACGGCGCGTACGCAGTATTTT	CASSFRGRTARTQYF
TRBV7-2	-	few	TRBJ2-5	TGTGCCAGCAGCTTAGTAAGGTTGTTTGGGACCCAGTACTTC	CASSLVRLFGTQYF
TRBV5-6	-	-	TRBJ2-3	TGTGCCAGCAGCCCATCGCCCGGAAACACAGATACGCAGTATTTT	CASSPSPGNTDTQYF
TRBV6-6	-	few	TRBJ1-2	TGTGCCAGCAGTTACAGAGCTAACTATGGCTACACCTTC	CASSYRANYGYTF
TRBV28	-	few	TRBJ1-2	TGTGCCAGCGAGGGCGCCGACTATGGCTACACCTTC	CASEGADYGYTF
TRBV5-1	-	-	TRBJ2-2	TGCGCCAGCAGCTTGGCCCTACAGGGCGCCACCGGGGAGCTGTTTTTT	CASSLALQGATGELFF
TRBV11-2	TRBD1	few	TRBJ2-5	TGTGCCAGCAGCTTCGGGACAGCCCAAGAGACCCAGTACTTC	CASSFGTAQETQYF
TRBV5-8	TRBD2	-	TRBJ2-1	TGTGCCAGCAGCGCCGAACTAGCGGGAGAGGGAAATGAGCAGTTCTTC	CASSAELAGEGNEQFF
TRBV12-3/TRBV12-4	-	-	TRBJ1-2	TGTGCCAGCACCTCGTTTGCTGGCGCTTATGGCTACACCTTC	CASTSFAGAYGYTF
TRBV18	-	-	TRBJ2-3	TGTGCCAGCCCGTTTACAGATACGCAGTATTTT	CASPFTDTQYF
TRBV29-1	TRBD2	-	TRBJ2-1	TGCAGCGTCGTAGCGGGAGGGCTTTTCTTC	CSVVAGGLFF
TRBV20-1	TRBD1	-	TRBJ2-5	TGCAGTGTCTGTAAGGGGGCCGACCCCCAAGAGACCCAGTACTTC	CSVCKGADPQETQYF
TRBV6-2/TRBV6-3	-	-	TRBJ2-7	TGTGCCAGCAGTTCGACCGGGTCTATGGCGTCCTACGAGCAGTACTTC	CASSSTGSMASYEQYF
TRBV11-2	-	few	TRBJ2-1	TGTGCCAGCAGCTTCCAGGTGCAGAACAATGAGCAGTTCTTC	CASSFQVQNNEQFF
TRBV20-1	TRBD2	-	TRBJ2-3	TGCAGTCTTAGCGGGAGTGGCACAGATACGCGGTATTTT	CSLSGSGTDTRYF
TRBV28	-	-	TRBJ1-2	TGTGCCAGCAGTTCGGGCATGGGTTATGGCTACACCTTC	CASSSGMGYGYTF
TRBV28	TRBD1	-	TRBJ2-5	TGTGCCAGCAGCCCATCACGACAGGGGGCTGGAGAGACCCAGTACTTC	CASSPSRQGAGETQYF
TRBV28	-	-	TRBJ1-5	TGTGCCAGCAGTTTAATCTCGGGGGAGGTTCAGCCCCAGCATTTT	CASSLISGEVQPQHF
TRBV20-1	TRBD2	-	TRBJ2-1	TGCAGTGCCGGACTTAGCGGGAGGGCAGGGAATGAGCAGTTCTTC	CSAGLSGRAGNEQFF
TRBV13	TRBD1	few	TRBJ2-4	TGTGCCAGCAGCTTAGGTGGGACAGGGTTAAACATTCAGTACTTC	CASSLGGTGLNIQYF
TRBV6-5	-	few	TRBJ1-2	TGTGCCAGCAGTTACTTTCGGGGGGCTGGCTACACCTTC	CASSYFRGAGYTF
TRBV20-1	-	-	TRBJ1-1	TGCAGTGCCTGTACAGGGAACACTGAAGCTTTCTTT	CSACTGNTEAFF
TRBV29-1	TRBD1	-	TRBJ2-7	TGCAGCGCTGGTCCCGGGACAGGCTTCTACGAGCAGTACTTC	CSAGPGTGFYEQYF
TRBV29-1	TRBD1	-	TRBJ2-7	TGCAGCGTTTTCCCGGGACAGGGAGATTACGAGCAGTACTTC	CSVFPGQGDYEQYF
TRBV20-1	-	few	TRBJ2-1	TGCAGTGCTAGAGGCGGACAGTTCTTGCATGAGCAGTTCTTC	CSARGGQFLHEQFF
TRBV20-1	-	-	TRBJ1-2	TGCAGTGCTAGTGGAAGATATGGCTACACCTTC	CSASGRYGYTF
TRBV20-1	TRBD1	-	TRBJ2-6	TGCAGTGCGCAATCGGGACAGGGAAACCCATCTGGGGCCAACGTCCTGACTTTC	CSAQSGQGNPSGANVLTF
TRBV6-5	-	-	TRBJ1-1	TGTGCCAGCAGTCGCTCGAGGCGCCTGAACACTGAAGCTTTCTTT	CASSRSRRLNTEAFF
TRBV28	-	-	TRBJ1-3	TGTGCCAGCAGCACAGTACGAAACACCATATATTTT	CASSTVRNTIYF
TRBV20-1	TRBD2	-	TRBJ2-7	TGCAGTGGGACTAGCGGGAACTACGAGCAGTACTTC	CSGTSGNYEQYF
TRBV3-1	TRBD2	few	TRBJ2-7	TGTGCCAGCAGCTATTACGGACTAGCGGGAGTTGAGGAGCAGTACTTC	CASSYYGLAGVEEQYF
TRBV11-2	-	-	TRBJ2-2	TGTGCCAGCAGCTTAGATCGATCAGGTCTAGTCGGGGAGCTGTTTTTT	CASSLDRSGLVGELFF
TRBV5-5	TRBD1	few	TRBJ1-5	TGTGCCAGCAGCTTGGGAGCCAGGGGGAATCAGCCCCAGCATTTT	CASSLGARGNQPQHF